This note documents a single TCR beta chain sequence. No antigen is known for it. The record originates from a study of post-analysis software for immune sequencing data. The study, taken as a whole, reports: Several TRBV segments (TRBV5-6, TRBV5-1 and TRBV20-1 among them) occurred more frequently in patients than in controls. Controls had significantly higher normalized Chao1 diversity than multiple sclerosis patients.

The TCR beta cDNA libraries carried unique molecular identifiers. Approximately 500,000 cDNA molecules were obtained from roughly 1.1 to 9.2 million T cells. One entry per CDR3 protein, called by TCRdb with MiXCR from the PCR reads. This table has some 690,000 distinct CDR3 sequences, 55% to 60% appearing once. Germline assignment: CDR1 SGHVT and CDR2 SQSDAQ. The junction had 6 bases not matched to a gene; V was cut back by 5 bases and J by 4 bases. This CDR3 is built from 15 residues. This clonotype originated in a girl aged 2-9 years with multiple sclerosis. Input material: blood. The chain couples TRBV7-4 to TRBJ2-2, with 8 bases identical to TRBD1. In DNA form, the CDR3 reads TGTGCCAGCAGCGAAGCTGACAGGGGCACCGGGGAGCTGTTTTTT. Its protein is CASSEADRGTGELFF.